This is a list of T cell receptor beta chains from one sample in a study of T cell responses to AZD1222 COVID-19 vaccine. Data came from immunoSEQ multiplex PCR; TCRdb stores just in-frame clones and leaves some out. The repertoire has 60,000 or so clones, 84% of them found once; the top ten carry 15% to 20%. Source: peripheral blood, taken on day 0 of AZD1222 vaccination. These receptors originate from an adult in good health. Both conserved end residues are part of each CDR3. Each record gives: J gene, V gene, D gene, clone size, CDR3 DNA, CDR3 protein. The D gene is left open where the match is weak. Size tells how often a clone was seen (once, few, many) or the class of an expanded clone, and some rows leave it out.

TRBJ2-1 | TRBV4-3 | NA | NA | TGCGCCAGCAGCCAAGATCTAAGAGTGAATGAGCAGTTCTTC | CASSQDLRVNEQFF
TRBJ2-1 | TRBV6-4 | NA | NA | TGTGCCAGCAGCCTCTATTGGGGCAATGAGCAGTTCTTC | CASSLYWGNEQFF
TRBJ1-2 | TRBV6-5 | TRBD1 | NA | TGTGCCAGCAGTTCCCCGACAGGGGGGAACTTCTATGGCTACACCTTC | CASSSPTGGNFYGYTF
TRBJ2-2 | TRBV9 | TRBD2 | NA | TGTGCCAGCAGCGTATCCCTAGCGGGCGTGGCCGGGGAGCTGTTTTTT | CASSVSLAGVAGELFF
TRBJ1-5 | TRBV3-1/TRBV3-2 | NA | NA | TGTGCCAGCAGCCCTAGCTGGGGGGGGAATCAGCCCCAGCATTTT | CASSPSWGGNQPQHF
TRBJ2-1 | TRBV6-2/TRBV6-3 | NA | once | TGTGCCAGCAGTTACGGGGGAAATGAGCAGTTCTTC | CASSYGGNEQFF
TRBJ2-3 | TRBV5-1 | NA | NA | TGCGCCAGCAGCTTGGACCCTAGCGCTAATACGCAGTATTTT | CASSLDPSANTQYF
TRBJ2-5 | TRBV7-2 | TRBD2 | NA | TGTGCCAGCAGCCCTTTTCTAGCGGGAGTGAGGGAGACCCAGTACTTC | CASSPFLAGVRETQYF
TRBJ1-2 | TRBV4-2 | NA | NA | TGTGCCAGCAGCCAAGATCTCGCTAAGGGGAACTATGGCTACACCTTC | CASSQDLAKGNYGYTF
TRBJ2-2 | TRBV25-1 | NA | NA | TGTGCCAGCAGTGAAGGGATAAATCGTGGGGAGCTGTTTTTT | CASSEGINRGELFF
TRBJ1-2 | TRBV6-1 | NA | few | TGTGCCAGCAGTGAAGGAAGACGCTACACCTTC | CASSEGRRYTF
TRBJ1-6 | TRBV27 | TRBD1 | NA | TGTGCCAGCAGTTTGGGACAGATCAATTCACCCCTCCACTTT | CASSLGQINSPLHF
TRBJ2-2 | TRBV19 | TRBD2 | once | TGTGCCAGTAAAAGGGGACTAGCGCTAGACACCGGGGAGCTGTTTTTT | CASKRGLALDTGELFF
TRBJ2-6 | TRBV7-6 | NA | once | TGTGCCAGCAGCTTAGTCAGGACCGACGGAGCCCCCTCTGGGGCCAACGTCCTGACTTTC | CASSLVRTDGAPSGANVLTF
TRBJ1-2 | TRBV2 | TRBD1 | NA | TGTGCCAGACAAAAGACAGGGGATTATGGCTACACCTTC | CARQKTGDYGYTF
TRBJ1-1 | TRBV18 | NA | NA | TGTGCCAGCTCCGGCGGGGTGAAGAACACTGAAGCTTTCTTT | CASSGGVKNTEAFF
TRBJ1-4 | TRBV18 | NA | once | TGTGCCAGCTCAAGGTGGGGGATTTTTGAAAAACTGTTTTTT | CASSRWGIFEKLFF
TRBJ2-1 | TRBV4-3 | TRBD2 | NA | TGCGCCAGCAGCCAAGAATGGGGCGGGAGAGGGTACAATGAGCAGTTCTTC | CASSQEWGGRGYNEQFF
TRBJ2-1 | TRBV20-1 | NA | NA | TGCAGTGCTAGAGAGGTCGGTGAGCAGTTCTTC | CSAREVGEQFF
TRBJ2-5 | TRBV9 | NA | NA | TGTGCCAGCAGCGTAGGGCCGTCTTGGGAGACCCAGTACTTC | CASSVGPSWETQYF
TRBJ2-1 | TRBV5-6 | TRBD1 | NA | TGTGCCAGCAGCGGTAAACAGGGGATGGTTGGAAATGAGCAGTTCTTC | CASSGKQGMVGNEQFF
TRBJ2-5 | TRBV18 | NA | NA | TGTGCCAGCTCACCACCATCGGTTGGGGGAGAGACCCAGTACTTC | CASSPPSVGGETQYF
TRBJ2-7 | TRBV7-9 | TRBD2 | NA | TGTGCCAGCAGTACTAGCGGGGGGGCCTACGAGCAGTACTTC | CASSTSGGAYEQYF
TRBJ2-1 | TRBV7-2 | NA | NA | TGTGCCAGCAGCTCCCAGATGAGCGGCCTAGACAATGAGCAGTTCTTC | CASSSQMSGLDNEQFF
TRBJ2-1 | TRBV7-2 | NA | NA | TGTGCCAGCAGCTTAGTCCGGGGGAATGAGCAGTTCTTC | CASSLVRGNEQFF
TRBJ2-1 | TRBV19 | NA | NA | TGTGCCAGTAGTACGGGGGAGAGCTCTTACAATGAGCAGTTCTTC | CASSTGESSYNEQFF